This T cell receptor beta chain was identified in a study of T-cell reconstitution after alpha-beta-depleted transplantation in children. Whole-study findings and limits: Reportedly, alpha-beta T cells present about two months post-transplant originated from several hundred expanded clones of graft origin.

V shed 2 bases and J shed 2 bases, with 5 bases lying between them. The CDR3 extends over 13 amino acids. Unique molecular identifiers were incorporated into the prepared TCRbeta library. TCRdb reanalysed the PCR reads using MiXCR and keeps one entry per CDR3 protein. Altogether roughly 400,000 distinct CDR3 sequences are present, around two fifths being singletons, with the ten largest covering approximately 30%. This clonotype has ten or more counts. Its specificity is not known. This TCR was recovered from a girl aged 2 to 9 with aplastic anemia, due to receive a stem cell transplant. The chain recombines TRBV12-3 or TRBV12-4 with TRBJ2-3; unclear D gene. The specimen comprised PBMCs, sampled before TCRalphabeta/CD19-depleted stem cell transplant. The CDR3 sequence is CASSLQTTDTQYF. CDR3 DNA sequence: TGTGCCAGCAGTTTACAGACCACAGATACGCAGTATTTT.